Shown below are 19 T cell receptor beta chains from a single sample sequenced in a study of blood T cell repertoires in COVID-19. Measured with immunoSEQ multiplex PCR; TCRdb has only the in-frame clones, and not every one. The table includes 50,000 to 60,000 clones, over 80% detected once. Material for sequencing was peripheral blood. Source of these receptors: a man in his 70s with active COVID-19.

In DNA, the CDR3 is TGTGCCAGCAGCCCCTGGACAGGGCGGAAAGAGCAGTACTTC. It encodes CASSPWTGRKEQYF. The chain has TRBV5-4 and TRBJ2-7, with 8 bases that match TRBD1. The CDR3 extends over 14 amino acids. CDR1 is SGHNT, CDR2 YYREEE, per germline (reference sequence). Losses at the gene ends were 4 bases for V and 7 bases for J; bases not matched to a gene: 10. Filled out from reference TRBV5-4 and TRBJ2-7, the complete variable domain reads ETGVTQSPTHLIKTRGQQVTLRCSSQSGHNTVSWYQQALGQGPQFIFQYYREEENGRGNFPPRFSGLQFPNYSSELNVNALELDDSALYLCASSPWTGRKEQYFGPGTRLTVT.

The chain uses TRBV7-2 and TRBJ1-4; TRBD1 matches 7 bases. The CDR3 contains 17 residues. Looked up from germline, CDR1 is SGHTA and CDR2 is FQGNSA. V dropped 3 bases and J dropped 0; count of bases not matched to a gene: 7. The CDR3 DNA reads TGTGCCAGCAGCTTCCTAGGACAGGATGCAACTAATGAAAAACTGTTTTTT. Translated: CASSFLGQDATNEKLFF.

The rearrangement uses TRBV27 and TRBJ1-2, with TRBD1 matching 8 bases. This CDR3 spans 14 amino acids. Trimming took 6 bases from V and 4 from J; bases not matched to a gene: 7. Germline CDR1 reads MNHEY; CDR2 reads SMNVEV (reference sequence). The CDR3 loop is CASSRSGTGYGYTF. For the CDR3, the DNA is TGTGCCAGCAGCAGATCCGGGACAGGCTATGGCTACACCTTC.

The gene calls are TRBV5-6 and TRBJ2-5; a possible D gene is TRBD2 (5 bases). The ends were cut back, 4 bases at V and 4 bases at J, with 20 bases in the middle. Germline V lookup: CDR1 SGHDT, CDR2 YYEEEE. CDR3 size: 16 residues. CDR3 amino acids: CASSPTRGRARETQYF. CDR3 coding DNA: TGTGCCAGCAGCCCAACCCGGGGTAGGGCCCGAGAGACCCAGTACTTC.

The rearrangement joins TRBV10-3 to TRBJ2-2; 15 nucleotides match TRBD2. The CDR3 runs 18 residues. Trimming at V came to 5 bases and at J to 5 bases, leaving 9 bases not matched to a gene. Germline V gives CDR1 ENHRY, CDR2 SYGVKD. The CDR3 coding sequence is TGTGCCATCAGTACCCGGACTAGCGGGGGGGCGGGAACCGGGGAGCTGTTTTTT. Its translation is CAISTRTSGGAGTGELFF.

The CDR3 nucleotides are TGTGCCAGCAGCTTGCGGCCGACTAGCGGGGGAACAGGGGCAGAGACCCAGTACTTC. Protein product: CASSLRPTSGGTGAETQYF. This sequence joins TRBV7-9 and TRBJ2-5; TRBD2 matches at 12 bases. The V gene's germline CDR1 is SEHNR and CDR2 FQNEAQ (reference sequence). V was clipped by 3 bases and J by 4 bases; unmatched bases: 15. This CDR3 is built from 19 residues.

J is TRBJ2-7 and V is TRBV18; 8 bases match TRBD2. The trim removed 3 bases at V and 5 bases at J, leaving 3 bases unmatched. CDR1 and CDR2 (germline): KGHSH, LQKENI. The CDR3 loop spans 13 amino acids. DNA for the CDR3: TGTGCCAGCTCACCGGGACTAGTCAACGAGCAGTACTTC. Its translation is CASSPGLVNEQYF.

The chain is built from TRBV29-1 and TRBJ2-3; D might be TRBD1 (6 bases). CDR3 length: 11 residues. The ends were cut back, 6 bases at V and 3 bases at J, with 7 bases in the middle. Germline assignment: CDR1 SQVTM and CDR2 ANQGSEA. CDR3 sequence: CSVTGTDTQYF. In nucleotides, the CDR3 is TGCAGCGTCACAGGGACAGATACGCAGTATTTT.

The rearrangement joins TRBV5-5 to TRBJ1-3, with D possibly matching TRBD1 (5 bases). Germline V gene data show CDR1 as SGHKS and CDR2 as YYEKEE (reference sequence). V was clipped by 7 bases and J by 4 bases, with 6 bases between them. The CDR3 is 11 residues long. CDR3 DNA sequence: TGTGCCAGCCGACAGGGAAACACCATATATTTT. It specifies CASRQGNTIYF.

V and J are TRBV27 and TRBJ2-1; 8 bases map to TRBD2. J gave up 3 bases and V 6 bases, and 7 bases lay outside the gene matches. CDR1 is MNHEY, CDR2 SMNVEV, per germline (reference sequence). CDR3 size: 15 residues. CDR3 coding DNA: TGTGCCAGCAGCTTGAGCGGGGGCCACTACAATGAGCAGTTCTTC. Amino acids: CASSLSGGHYNEQFF.

The V call is TRBV5-4, the J call TRBJ2-5, with 7 bases aligning to TRBD1. Germline values: CDR1 SGHNT, CDR2 YYREEE (reference sequence). V shed 4 bases and J 5 bases; nucleotides not matched to a gene: 11. CDR3 length: 15 residues. CDR3 sequence reads: CASSPGKGARETQYF. The CDR3 DNA reads as TGTGCCAGCAGCCCTGGGAAGGGGGCTCGGGAGACCCAGTACTTC.

The chain links TRBV5-1 to TRBJ2-2; the match to TRBD1 covers 11 bases. Germline V gene sequence: CDR1 SGHRS, CDR2 YFSETQ. Unmatched junction bases numbered 2, after V lost 0 bases and J lost 7 bases. CDR3 length: 15 amino acids. CDR3 loop: CASSLGTGGFGELFF. CDR3 in DNA: TGCGCCAGCAGCTTGGGGACAGGGGGCTTCGGGGAGCTGTTTTTT.

Here the CDR3 reads CASSYLYPNSPLHF. DNA for the CDR3: TGTGCCAGCAGTTACCTATACCCCAATTCACCCCTCCACTTT. The chain joins TRBV6-5 to TRBJ1-6; D gene uncertain. Germline V gives CDR1 MNHEY, CDR2 SVGAGI. Trimming left V 2 bases short and J 7 bases short, with 9 bases between. This CDR3 is built from 14 residues.

The chain recombines TRBV18 with TRBJ1-6, with TRBD1 matching over 7 bases. CDR1 is KGHSH, CDR2 LQKENI, per germline. The J segment lost 0 bases and the V segment lost 6 bases, leaving 5 bases of the junction unmatched. This CDR3 contains 16 residues. The DNA for the CDR3 is TGTGCCAGCTCCGGGACAGTCGGCTCCTATAATTCACCCCTCCACTTT. Its protein product is CASSGTVGSYNSPLHF.

The chain uses TRBV4-1 and TRBJ2-5, with 7 nucleotides matching TRBD1. CDR1 is MGHRA, CDR2 YSYEKL, per germline. The V and J ends lost 4 bases and 3 bases, in that order; junction bases with no gene match: 5. This CDR3 region has 14 residues. For the CDR3, the DNA is TGCGCCAGCAGCCTCGAAGGGGGCGAAGAGACCCAGTACTTC. Its translation: CASSLEGGEETQYF.

In DNA form, the CDR3 reads TGTGCCAGCAGCAAAGGTACACAGAGCTCCTACGAGCAGTACTTC. Translation gives CASSKGTQSSYEQYF. J is TRBJ2-7 and V is TRBV11-3; no reliable D call. The germline V gene has CDR1 SGHNT and CDR2 YENEEA. The V and J ends lost 5 bases and 0 bases respectively, with 14 bases between them. The CDR3 is 15 residues long.

V and J are TRBV3-1 (or the pseudogene TRBV3-2) and TRBJ1-1; 9 nucleotides match TRBD1. With V trimmed by 6 bases and J by 1 base, 3 bases remained unmatched. CDR1 and CDR2 (germline): LGHDT, YNNKEL (reference sequence). The CDR3 has 14 amino acids. The CDR3, as DNA: TGTGCCAGCAGGGACAGGGGCACGAACACTGAAGCTTTCTTT. Its protein product is CASRDRGTNTEAFF.

The table lists this clone with a count of one. The chain recombines TRBV7-2 with TRBJ2-3, with D possibly being TRBD1 (6 bases). The germline V and J ends were trimmed by 1 base and 9 bases, with 17 bases remaining between them. Looked up from germline, CDR1 is SGHTA and CDR2 is FQGNSA. This CDR3 has 15 residues. For the CDR3, the DNA is TGTGCCAGCAGCTTAGGGGGGACAAGGGCGATCACGCAGTATTTT. Its protein is CASSLGGTRAITQYF.

The J gene is TRBJ1-4, the V gene TRBV27; 9 bases match TRBD1. This CDR3 is built from 16 residues. The V and J ends lost 2 bases and 6 bases, in that order; junction bases with no gene match: 7. The V gene's germline CDR1 is MNHEY and CDR2 SMNVEV (reference sequence). CDR3 loop: CASSLDRGAGYEKLFF. The CDR3 coding sequence is TGTGCCAGCAGTTTAGACAGGGGGGCTGGGTATGAAAAACTGTTTTTT. Supplemented by reference TRBV27 and TRBJ1-4, the full variable domain reads EAQVTQNPRYLITVTGKKLTVTCSQNMNHEYMSWYRQDPGLGLRQIYYSMNVEVTDKGDVPEGYKVSRKEKRNFPLILESPSPNQTSLYFCASSLDRGAGYEKLFFGSGTQLSVL.